One and the same sample provided the 3 T cell receptor beta chains below, sequenced in a study of human CD4 T cells and Enterobacteriaceae. Clones were read by immunoSEQ multiplex PCR, and TCRdb kept only the in-frame ones, dropping some. Altogether 27,000 or so clones are present, 70% to 90% being singletons, with the ten largest covering around 0.96%. The memory gate held CD4+ cells that were not CD45RA+CCR7+CD95- naive cells, over 95% pure. The sequenced material came from memory CD4+ T cells from blood. These TCRs come from a human donor in good health.

This clone is deemed medium-sized (0.01 to 0.1%). The V gene is TRBV27, the J gene TRBJ1-2, with 9 positions matching TRBD1. Germline CDR1 MNHEY, CDR2 SMNVEV (reference sequence). The CDR3 is 12 residues long. The ends lost 5 bases at V and 9 bases at J; junction bases unmatched: 4. CDR3 nucleotides: TGTGCCAGCAGTACAGGGGGCTTTAGCTACACCTTC. Protein: CASSTGGFSYTF.

The rearrangement links TRBV6-5 to TRBJ2-2; D unclear. The length of the CDR3 is 13 residues. Looked up from germline, CDR1 is MNHEY and CDR2 is SVGAGI. The CDR3 is CASRATNTGELFF. The CDR3 region has the DNA TGTGCTTCCCGGGCTACCAACACCGGGGAGCTGTTTTTT.

V gene TRBV28 combines with J gene TRBJ2-7; the match to TRBD2 covers 13 bases. CDR1 and CDR2 from the germline V gene are MDHEN and SYDVKM. The junction had 4 bases not matched to a gene; V was cut back by 2 bases and J by 3 bases. The CDR3 is made up of 16 amino acids. CDR3 loop: CASSLGTSGEGYEQYF. The CDR3 coding sequence is TGTGCCAGCAGTTTAGGGACTAGCGGGGAGGGCTACGAGCAGTACTTC.